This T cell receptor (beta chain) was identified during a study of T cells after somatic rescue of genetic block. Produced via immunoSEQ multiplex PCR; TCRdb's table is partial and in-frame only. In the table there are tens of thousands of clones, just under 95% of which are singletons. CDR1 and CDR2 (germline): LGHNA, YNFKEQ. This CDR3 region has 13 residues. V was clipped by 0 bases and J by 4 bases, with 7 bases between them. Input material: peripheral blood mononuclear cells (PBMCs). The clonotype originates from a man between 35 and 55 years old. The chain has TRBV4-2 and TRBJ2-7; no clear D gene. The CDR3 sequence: CASSQEGSYEQYF. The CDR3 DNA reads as TGTGCCAGCAGCCAAGAAGGCTCTTACGAGCAGTACTTC.